These 6 T cell receptor beta chains came from one sample sequenced in a study of blood T cell repertoires in COVID-19 (TCRdb year 2020). Preparation of the library involved the immunoSEQ multiplex PCR assay. TCRdb took over this immuneACCESS table, retaining in-frame rearrangements with V and J assigned. Such tables are incomplete; in checked studies, under half of the missing clones stem from an unresolved V gene, and the remainder is unexplained. Present in this sample are a few hundred thousand clones, 75% to 90% of which were seen just once. The ten most abundant clones make up roughly a sixth of the sample. Sequencing was carried out using PBMCs or T cells enriched from blood (not recorded which). These receptors originate from a man aged 40-49 years who had recovered from COVID-19.

The genes are TRBV12-3 or TRBV12-4 and TRBJ1-5; D unresolved. V was trimmed by 5 bases and J by 7 bases, leaving 6 bases between them. The CDR3 length is 11 residues. CDR3 sequence (DNA): TGTGCCAGCAGTGCGGGCCAGCCCCAGCATTTT. Translated, it gives CASSAGQPQHF.

The chain joins TRBV4-1 to TRBJ1-3; D is ambiguous. CDR1 and CDR2 (germline): MGHRA, YSYEKL. V was shortened by 1 base and J by 1 base, with 11 bases between the two germline ends. The CDR3 contains 16 residues. The CDR3 region has the DNA TGCGCCAGCAGCCAAGTGAGGGTTAGTTCTGGAAACACCATATATTTT. As protein: CASSQVRVSSGNTIYF.

This clone turned up a few times. This chain connects TRBV6-4 to TRBJ2-3; 9 nucleotides align to TRBD1. CDR3 length: 15 residues. V lost 5 bases to trimming and J lost 4 bases; unmatched junction nucleotides: 7. CDR1 MRHNA and CDR2 SNTAGT come from the germline V gene. The CDR3 DNA is TGTGCCAGCAGTCGGACAGGGGCTAGCGCAGATACGCAGTATTTT. Its translation is CASSRTGASADTQYF.

V and J are TRBV11-2 and TRBJ2-7, with no clear D. Germline-derived CDR1 and CDR2 are SGHAT and FQNNGV. V lost 0 bases, J lost 3 bases, and 6 bases lay in between. CDR3 size: 13 residues. CDR3 amino acids: CASSLELNYEQYF. The CDR3 bases are TGTGCCAGCAGCTTAGAACTGAACTACGAGCAGTACTTC.

The genes are TRBV30 and TRBJ2-7, with TRBD2 identical over 11 bases. The CDR3 extends over 15 amino acids. V lost 4 bases to trimming and J lost 4 bases; unmatched junction nucleotides: 9. In germline, CDR1 is GTSNPN, CDR2 SVGIG (reference sequence). CDR3 in DNA: TGTGCCTGGAATAACCCGACTAGCGGGAAGTACGAGCAGTACTTC. Translated, it gives CAWNNPTSGKYEQYF.

The V call is TRBV25-1, the J call TRBJ2-1, with 9 bases fitting TRBD2. CDR3 length equals 16 residues. V lost 3 bases to trimming and J lost 5 bases; unmatched junction nucleotides: 8. In germline, CDR1 is MGHDK, CDR2 SYGVNS. The CDR3 coding sequence is TGTGCCAGCAGTGACGCGGGAGGGACGAATGACAATGAGCAGTTCTTC. This codes for CASSDAGGTNDNEQFF.